Described below is a single T cell receptor (beta chain) sequence and its context. The sample belongs to a study of T cell changes during pregnancy in multiple sclerosis. Generated by immunoSEQ multiplex PCR, the TCRdb table keeps only in-frame clones and is missing some. This sample has roughly 43,000 clones; about 88% occur once, and the top ten carry roughly 1.2%. This specimen was CD4+ T cells from peripheral blood mononuclear cells, taken after pregnancy. The receptor was isolated from a female donor with multiple sclerosis, enrolled in a pregnancy study.

The DNA for the CDR3 is TGTGCCAGCAGATCCCATCCTCGACCACTAAGCACAGATACGCAGTATTTT. As protein: CASRSHPRPLSTDTQYF. The V and J genes are TRBV9 and TRBJ2-3; D remains unclear. This CDR3 contains 17 residues. Germline V lookup: CDR1 SGDLS, CDR2 YYNGEE. V lost 5 bases, J lost 0 bases, and 19 bases lay in between.